This TCR beta chain originates from a study of blood T cells in healthy people across ages. V lost 5 bases and J 18 bases, leaving 20 bases between the germline ends. Germline CDR1 is SQVTM and CDR2 is ANQGSEA. CDR3 size: 12 residues. A second PCR of about 6 to 12 cycles used a sample-barcoded 5' primer and a J-beta primer mix. TCRdb re-derived calls from the 5' RACE reads in MiXCR, one entry per CDR3 protein. The data show approximately 1.5 million distinct CDR3 sequences, 30% to 35% seen once. This sequence joins TRBV29-1 and TRBJ1-6; D remains unclear. The TCR sequence derives from a young woman in good health. Sequencing used blood. The CDR3 here is CSVTVGSSYPHF. The CDR3 nucleotides are TGCAGCGTTACGGTGGGCAGCTCATACCCCCACTTT.